The TCR beta chain described here comes from a study of blood T cells in healthy people across ages. The trim removed 3 bases at V and 5 bases at J, leaving 12 bases unmatched. CDR1 is DFQATT and CDR2 is SNEGSKA in the germline V gene (reference sequence). There are 17 residues in the CDR3. PCR was performed a second time for roughly 6 to 12 cycles using a sample-barcoded 5' primer and a J-beta primer mix. Using its own MiXCR run on the 5' RACE reads, TCRdb lists one record per CDR3 protein. The table has around 990,000 distinct CDR3 sequences, around two fifths seen once. The chain employs TRBV20-1 and TRBJ2-5; 13 nucleotides align to TRBD2. This receptor was obtained from a man between 18 and 35 years old in good health. The sequenced sample consisted of blood. CDR3 protein: CSARDQLAGGLGETQYF. The CDR3, as DNA: TGCAGTGCTAGGGATCAACTAGCGGGAGGGCTTGGGGAGACCCAGTACTTC.